The T cell receptor beta chain under discussion was sequenced for a study of Graves' ophthalmopathy and Graves' hyperthyroidism. Beta-chain TCR CDR3 regions were amplified from RNA transcripts. An initial RT-PCR round employing HTBI primers preceded a second-round multiplex PCR. TCRdb reprocessed the multiplex PCR reads via MiXCR and lists one record per CDR3 protein. The data show more than 550,000 distinct CDR3 sequences, roughly two fifths seen once. CAS ≥3, NOSPECS ≥4, moderate-to-severe activity and duration under 3 months marked donors with ophthalmopathy. The PBMC fraction was derived from about 9.5 ml of fresh peripheral blood. This clonotype was observed once. The TCR originated in an adult man with Graves' ophthalmopathy. Sequencing was done on a sample of peripheral blood.

The CDR3 DNA sequence: TGCAGCGCCACGGGACTAGCGGGAGCGGTAGCCTACAATGAGCAGTTCTTC. Encoded protein: CSATGLAGAVAYNEQFF. The chain links TRBV29-1 to TRBJ2-1; 14 bases map to TRBD2. CDR1 and CDR2 from the germline V gene are SQVTM and ANQGSEA. V was pared by 7 bases and J by 2 bases, with 10 bases of the junction left unmatched. There are 17 residues in the CDR3.